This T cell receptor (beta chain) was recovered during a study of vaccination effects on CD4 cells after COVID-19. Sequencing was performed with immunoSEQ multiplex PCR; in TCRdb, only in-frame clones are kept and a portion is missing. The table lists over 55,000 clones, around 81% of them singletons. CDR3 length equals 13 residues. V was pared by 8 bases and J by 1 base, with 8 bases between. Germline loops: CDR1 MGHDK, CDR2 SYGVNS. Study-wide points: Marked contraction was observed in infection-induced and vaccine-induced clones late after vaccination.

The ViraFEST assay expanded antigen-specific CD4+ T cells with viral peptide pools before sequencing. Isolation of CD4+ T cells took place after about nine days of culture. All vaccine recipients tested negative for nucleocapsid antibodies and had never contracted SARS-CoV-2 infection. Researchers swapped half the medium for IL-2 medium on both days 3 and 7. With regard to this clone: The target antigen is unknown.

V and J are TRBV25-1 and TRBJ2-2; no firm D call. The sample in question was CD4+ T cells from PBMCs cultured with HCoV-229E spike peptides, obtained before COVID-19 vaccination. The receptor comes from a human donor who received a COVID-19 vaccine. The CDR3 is CASETLNTGELFF. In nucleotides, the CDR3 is TGTGCCAGCGAGACTCTGAACACCGGGGAGCTGTTTTTT.